The 9 T cell receptor beta chains below were found in one sample sequenced in a study of T cells in Graves' hyperthyroidism and ophthalmopathy. Amplification yielded TCR beta CDR3 regions, with RNA transcripts as the source. HTBI primers were used for first-round RT-PCR of the TCR CDR3. A single record per CDR3 protein comes from TCRdb applying MiXCR to the multiplex PCR reads. The data contain around 420,000 distinct CDR3 sequences, roughly 15% of them seen just once; the ten biggest clones take up about 5%. The sample comprised blood. The receptors were gathered from a woman aged 18 to 35 with Graves' hyperthyroidism.

This clonotype has a handful of counts. This chain connects TRBV20-1 to TRBJ2-4, with 7 bases that match TRBD1. CDR3 size: 13 residues. V shed 6 bases and J 7 bases; nucleotides not matched to a gene: 9. Germline lookup yields CDR1 DFQATT and CDR2 SNEGSKA (reference sequence). CDR3 nucleotides: TGCAGTGCGATCCGGGACAGAGACAACATTCAGTACTTC. This encodes CSAIRDRDNIQYF.

In this sample, this clonotype turned up a few times. The chain employs TRBV28 and TRBJ2-3; perhaps TRBD2 as D (5 bases). CDR1 and CDR2 (germline): MDHEN, SYDVKM. The CDR3 is 15 amino acids. V lost 5 bases and J lost 0, with 12 bases in between. The CDR3 reads CASSSGINSTDTQYF. The CDR3 DNA reads TGTGCCAGCAGTAGCGGTATTAATAGCACAGATACGCAGTATTTT.

This clonotype was observed at least ten times. This rearrangement joins TRBV28 to TRBJ2-3, with 7 bases identical to TRBD2. Germline V gene data show CDR1 as MDHEN and CDR2 as SYDVKM. The CDR3 has 15 residues. V lost 5 bases to trimming and J lost 2 bases; unmatched junction nucleotides: 7. The CDR3 region has the DNA TGTGCCAGCAGTGCCAGACTAGCCTCCACAGATACGCAGTATTTT. Translating gives CASSARLASTDTQYF.

This clonotype was seen ten or more times. This chain connects TRBV27 to TRBJ2-3, with D uncertain. Germline V gene sequence: CDR1 MNHEY, CDR2 SMNVEV (reference sequence). CDR3 length: 13 amino acids. Trimming took off 3 bases at V and 6 bases at J, with 10 bases between the two ends. The CDR3 DNA reads TGTGCCAGCAGTTTCCGCCGGTCGGATACGCAGTATTTT. Translated, it gives CASSFRRSDTQYF.

For this clonotype: This clone may be a read error of a much larger clone one base away. The chain employs TRBV20-1 and TRBJ2-3, with D unclear. This CDR3 is built from 14 residues. V was cut by 5 bases and J by 0 bases, with 12 bases left in between. Germline assignment: CDR1 DFQATT and CDR2 SNEGSKA (reference sequence). CDR3 sequence (DNA): TGCAGTGCTGGAGCGACACTTAGCACAGATACGCAGTATTTT. Translating it yields CSAGATLSTDTQYF.

The chain has TRBV6-2 or TRBV6-3 and TRBJ1-1; the match to TRBD1 covers 9 bases. This CDR3 spans 15 amino acids. The germline gives CDR1 MNHEY, CDR2 SVGEGT. V lost 5 bases to trimming and J lost 2 bases; unmatched junction nucleotides: 6. The CDR3, as DNA: TGTGCCAGCAGTCCATGGGACAGGGAAAACACTGAAGCTTTCTTT. Its translation: CASSPWDRENTEAFF.

The rearrangement links TRBV12-3 or TRBV12-4 to TRBJ2-5; tentatively, D is TRBD1 (5 bases). Trimming took off 3 bases at V and 4 bases at J, with 18 bases between the two ends. The CDR3 spans 16 residues. The CDR3, as DNA: TGTGCCAGCAGTTTTATCCTTCGAGACAGTCGAGAGACCCAGTACTTC. Protein sequence: CASSFILRDSRETQYF.

This clonotype was seen a handful of times. The chain links TRBV5-1 to TRBJ1-1; the match to TRBD1 covers 8 bases. The V and J ends lost 3 bases and 4 bases, in that order; junction bases with no gene match: 8. The CDR3 loop spans 15 amino acids. In germline, CDR1 is SGHRS, CDR2 YFSETQ. CDR3 sequence (DNA): TGCGCCAGCAGCTCCCGGACAGGGCTTGGCACTGAAGCTTTCTTT. This codes for CASSSRTGLGTEAFF.

The genes are TRBV11-2 and TRBJ1-1; 7 bases fit TRBD1. The junction had 19 bases not matched to a gene; V was cut back by 5 bases and J by 10 bases. CDR3 size: 16 residues. Per the germline V gene, CDR1 is SGHAT and CDR2 is FQNNGV. DNA for the CDR3: TGTGCCAGCAGCACCCAGACAGGGAGGGGGGTCGGGGGAGCTTTCTTT. Translated: CASSTQTGRGVGGAFF. The full variable domain, rest sourced from reference TRBV11-2 and TRBJ1-1, is EAGVAQSPRYKIIEKRQSVAFWCNPISGHATLYWYQQILGQGPKLLIQFQNNGVVDDSQLPKDRFSAERLKGVDSTLKIQPAKLEDSAVYLCASSTQTGRGVGGAFFGQGTRLTVV.